There are a few counts of the clone carrying this T cell receptor (beta chain). The time point denotes: patch test 1, 2 weeks after DPC sensitization. Documented treatment: therapeutic diphenylcyclopropenone sensitization with weekly scalp DPC. One entry per CDR3 protein, called by TCRdb with MiXCR from the RACE reads. The sample comprises about 80,000 distinct CDR3 sequences, about 9.3% of which are singletons, and 1.1% to 1.5% rests with the top ten. This entry comes from a study of human T cells and chemical hapten exposure. Study information: Throughout a study of 20 to 25 weeks, patients underwent weekly scalp administration of diphenylcyclopropenone doses.

CDR1 SQVTM and CDR2 ANQGSEA come from the germline V gene. The CDR3 is 13 amino acids. V was shortened by 5 bases and J by 3 bases, with 11 bases between the two germline ends. The input for sequencing was whole blood, taken in connection with sensitization to the hapten diphenylcyclopropenone (DPC). The chain employs TRBV29-1 and TRBJ1-5, with D possibly matching TRBD1 (5 bases). The receptor was isolated from a woman aged 45-65 years with alopecia areata. Some clones in this sample may be carry-over from other donors' samples. The CDR3 protein is CSVQTAPNQPQHF. The CDR3 DNA is TGCAGCGTTCAGACAGCTCCCAATCAGCCCCAGCATTTT.